The 20 T cell receptor beta chains given below trace back to one sample, sequenced in a study of blood T cell repertoires in COVID-19 (dated by TCRdb to 2020 to 2022). The library was obtained by the immunoSEQ multiplex PCR assay. The immuneACCESS repertoire file appears here via TCRdb, limited to in-frame rearrangements. These files lack a portion of the clones; in checked studies, under half of the deficit traces to unresolved V genes, and the cause of the others is not known. This sample lists roughly 160,000 clones; approximately 86% were detected once. The ten largest make up approximately 10% of the sample. The sample consisted of peripheral blood. The receptors were gathered from a woman older than 75 with active or convalescent COVID-19.

The chain couples TRBV12-3 or TRBV12-4 to TRBJ2-1; a possible D gene is TRBD2 (6 bases). Trimming took 7 bases from V and 7 from J, leaving 11 bases between them. This CDR3 contains 12 residues. CDR3 loop: CASTWGVNEQFF. As DNA, the CDR3 is TGTGCCAGCACCTGGGGGGTGAATGAGCAGTTCTTC.

This clone was seen a few times. CDR3 coding DNA: TGTGCCAGCAGCCAAGGGGGCAGGGTGAACACTGAAGCTTTCTTT. It encodes CASSQGGRVNTEAFF. J is TRBJ1-1 and V is TRBV6-5; TRBD1 agrees at 7 bases. This CDR3 is 15 amino acids long. Germline loops: CDR1 MNHEY, CDR2 SVGAGI. After removal of 6 bases from V and 0 bases from J, the junction contained 7 bases not matched to a gene.

The chain recombines TRBV28 with TRBJ2-4; D is perhaps TRBD1 (6 bases). Per the germline V gene, CDR1 is MDHEN and CDR2 is SYDVKM. Between the trimmed V and J ends, which lost 2 bases and 0 bases, there was a span of 11 bases. This CDR3 is 16 amino acids long. Here the CDR3 reads CASSLPTGGAKNIQYF. The CDR3 nucleotides read TGTGCCAGCAGTTTACCGACAGGCGGAGCCAAAAACATTCAGTACTTC.

V gene TRBV28 combines with J gene TRBJ2-5, with D maybe TRBD2 (6 bases). Germline V gene data show CDR1 as MDHEN and CDR2 as SYDVKM. With 6 bases removed from V and 1 base from J, the gap between germline ends came to 15 bases. The CDR3 is made up of 15 amino acids. The CDR3 DNA is TGTGCCAGCAGACACTTAGGAGGGCCCCAAGAGACCCAGTACTTC. Translating gives CASRHLGGPQETQYF.

The chain recombines TRBV7-2 with TRBJ1-1; 9 bases line up with TRBD1. The CDR3 is made up of 15 amino acids. The V gene end was trimmed by 3 bases and the J gene end by 3 bases; junction bases not matched to a gene: 5. The germline CDR1 and CDR2 sequences are SGHTA and FQGNSA. DNA for the CDR3: TGTGCCAGCAGCTTCCGGACAGGGGTGGACACTGAAGCTTTCTTT. Residues: CASSFRTGVDTEAFF. Full variable domain (outside the CDR3, taken from reference TRBV7-2 and TRBJ1-1): GAGVSQSPSNKVTEKGKDVELRCDPISGHTALYWYRQSLGQGLEFLIYFQGNSAPDKSGLPSDRFSAERTGGSVSTLTIQRTQQEDSAVYLCASSFRTGVDTEAFFGQGTRLTVV.

The chain uses TRBV7-9 and TRBJ2-5, with TRBD2 identical over 10 bases. CDR1 and CDR2 (germline): SEHNR, FQNEAQ (reference sequence). The trim removed 1 base at V and 5 bases at J, leaving 10 bases unmatched. This CDR3 contains 17 residues. The CDR3 DNA follows: TGTGCCAGCAGCTTAGGGACTAGCGGACCCAAGGGGGAGACCCAGTACTTC. This codes for CASSLGTSGPKGETQYF.

The gene calls are TRBV18 and TRBJ1-5; a weak D match, TRBD1 (6 bases). The germline V gene encodes CDR1 KGHSH and CDR2 LQKENI. Trimming removed 5 bases at V and 2 bases at J, with 16 bases between. This CDR3 is built from 16 residues. CDR3 DNA: TGTGCCAGCTCAACAGGGACCTCAACGGGCAATCAGCCCCAGCATTTT. Its translation is CASSTGTSTGNQPQHF. The whole variable domain, remainder taken from reference TRBV18 and TRBJ1-5, is NAGVMQNPRHLVRRRGQEARLRCSPMKGHSHVYWYRQLPEEGLKFMVYLQKENIIDESGMPKERFSAEFPKEGPSILRIQQVVRGDSAAYFCASSTGTSTGNQPQHFGDGTRLSIL.

The chain carries TRBV5-1 and TRBJ2-2, with 11 bases aligning to TRBD1. The CDR3 contains 18 residues. V lost 4 bases to trimming and J lost 2 bases; unmatched junction nucleotides: 10. Germline lookup yields CDR1 SGHRS and CDR2 YFSETQ. In DNA form, the CDR3 reads TGCGCCAGCAGCCCGCTGGGACAGGGGGTGCTCAACACCGGGGAGCTGTTTTTT. This translates into CASSPLGQGVLNTGELFF.

This clone came up once. V is TRBV28 and J is TRBJ1-1, with D possibly matching TRBD1 (6 bases). Trimming removed 10 bases from V and 3 bases from J, with 30 bases in between. In germline, CDR1 is MDHEN, CDR2 SYDVKM. The CDR3 extends over 18 amino acids. The CDR3 loop is CAIMTLGGIQGSYTEAFF. The CDR3 coding sequence is TGTGCCATCATGACCCTCGGGGGGATACAGGGATCGTACACTGAAGCTTTCTTT.

This clone was counted between two and nine times. The sample has other DNA sequences that encode this CDR3 too. The chain links TRBV28 to TRBJ1-5; 9 bases match TRBD1. This CDR3 spans 15 amino acids. Germline CDR1 and CDR2: MDHEN and SYDVKM. Trimming removed 4 bases from V and 5 bases from J; junction bases left unmatched: 6. The CDR3 DNA reads as TGTGCCAGCAGTTCCTCCGGGACAGGGTATCAGCCCCAGCATTTT. Translating it yields CASSSSGTGYQPQHF.

The genes are TRBV2 and TRBJ2-2, with 7 bases that match TRBD2. Trimming at V came to 7 bases and at J to 7 bases, leaving 6 bases not matched to a gene. The CDR3 is 13 amino acids. Germline assignment: CDR1 SNHLY and CDR2 FYNNEI. The CDR3 loop reads CASTALANGELFF. CDR3 sequence (DNA): TGTGCCAGCACCGCACTAGCGAACGGGGAGCTGTTTTTT.

The chain recombines TRBV5-1 with TRBJ2-7, with D possibly TRBD2 on 5 matching bases. Trimming shortened V by 0 bases and J by 2 bases, and 9 bases separated the two germline ends. This CDR3 comprises 14 residues. CDR1 is SGHRS and CDR2 is YFSETQ in the germline V gene. CDR3 coding DNA: TGCGCCAGCAGCTTGGGAGGGAAACCCTACGAGCAGTACTTC. Translated: CASSLGGKPYEQYF.

This clone was observed a single time. The V gene is TRBV4-2, the J gene TRBJ2-7; 12 nucleotides align to TRBD2. The germline CDR1 and CDR2 sequences are LGHNA and YNFKEQ. The CDR3 totals 19 residues. V lost 0 bases, J lost 2 bases, and 11 bases stayed unmatched. The CDR3 reads CASSQDLAGGQNSTYEQYF. CDR3 DNA: TGTGCCAGCAGCCAAGATCTAGCGGGAGGGCAAAATTCTACCTACGAGCAGTACTTC.

The rearrangement uses TRBV30 and TRBJ2-2; 7 positions agree with TRBD1. Per germline, CDR1 GTSNPN and CDR2 SVGIG (reference sequence). Losses at the gene ends were 0 bases for V and 2 bases for J; bases not matched to a gene: 6. The CDR3 has 16 amino acids. The CDR3, as DNA: TGTGCCTGGAGTGTAAAAGGGGGCGCTAACACCGGGGAGCTGTTTTTT. Encoded protein: CAWSVKGGANTGELFF.

The rearrangement uses TRBV29-1 and TRBJ2-1; D possibly corresponds to TRBD2 (6 bases). CDR1 and CDR2 from the germline V gene are SQVTM and ANQGSEA. The length of the CDR3 is 14 residues. V lost 3 bases to trimming and J lost 7 bases, with 16 bases between them. CDR3: CSVDRRAPLNEQFF. The CDR3 DNA reads as TGCAGCGTTGACCGGAGGGCCCCTTTAAATGAGCAGTTCTTC.

This chain joins TRBV9 and TRBJ1-2; TRBD1 matches 9 bases. With V trimmed by 4 bases and J by 9 bases, 13 bases remained unmatched. CDR3 size: 15 residues. Germline V gives CDR1 SGDLS, CDR2 YYNGEE. The CDR3 nucleotides are TGTGCCAGCAGCTTCCCCCAGGGGACAGGGTCCCGCTACACCTTC. It codes for CASSFPQGTGSRYTF.

The chain uses TRBV5-1 and TRBJ2-3; 12 bases agree with TRBD1. V lost 4 bases, J lost 1 base, and 13 bases stayed unmatched. The germline V gene has CDR1 SGHRS and CDR2 YFSETQ. The CDR3 has 19 amino acids. This chain's CDR3 is CASSLTGTGGHLGTDTQYF. The DNA of the CDR3 is TGCGCCAGCAGCCTAACTGGGACAGGGGGCCACCTCGGCACAGATACGCAGTATTTT.

The V gene is TRBV7-3, the J gene TRBJ2-1; no definite D call. Looked up from germline, CDR1 is SGHTA and CDR2 is FQGTGA. V lost 5 bases, J lost 0 bases, and 11 bases lay in between. The CDR3 spans 15 residues. The CDR3 nucleotides are TGTGCCAGCAGCGTCGTAGCAGACTCCTACAATGAGCAGTTCTTC. Translated: CASSVVADSYNEQFF.

The chain carries TRBV27 and TRBJ2-1; D is unclear. The CDR3 is 11 residues long. Germline V gene data show CDR1 as MNHEY and CDR2 as SMNVEV (reference sequence). Between the trimmed V and J ends, which lost 6 bases and 5 bases, there was a span of 5 bases. The CDR3 region is CASSFDNEQFF. The CDR3 nucleotides are TGTGCCAGCAGCTTCGACAATGAGCAGTTCTTC.

The V and J genes are TRBV3-1 (or the pseudogene TRBV3-2) and TRBJ1-1; TRBD1 is a possible D gene (5 bases). Germline lookup yields CDR1 LGHDT and CDR2 YNNKEL (reference sequence). The V end was cut by 0 bases, the J end by 4 bases, with 9 bases between. There are 14 residues in the CDR3. This CDR3 reads CASSQDTGGTEAFF. The CDR3 DNA is TGTGCCAGCAGCCAAGATACAGGTGGCACTGAAGCTTTCTTT.